The 18 T cell receptor beta chains below all came from one sample that was sequenced in a study of cytomegalovirus exposure and HLA in healthy donors. 13 Jbeta primers and 60 Vbeta primers were used for the PCR. Clones were sequenced by immunoSEQ multiplex PCR, and TCRdb holds only the in-frame ones, with some missing. The sample consists of 120,000 or so clones, 80% to 90% of them appearing once. The sequenced sample was PBMCs. These TCRs come from a woman aged 40 to 55 in good health and CMV-seropositive.

The rearrangement joins TRBV5-4 to TRBJ1-1; tentatively, D is TRBD1 (5 bases). This CDR3 contains 14 residues. CDR1 and CDR2 from the germline V gene are SGHNT and YYREEE (reference sequence). Trimming removed 6 bases at V and 5 bases at J, with 17 bases between. This CDR3 reads CASTTPWGGTEAFF. The DNA of the CDR3 is TGTGCCAGCACCACTCCGTGGGGCGGAACTGAAGCTTTCTTT.

The gene calls are TRBV12-5 and TRBJ2-7; perhaps TRBD1 as D (5 bases). The CDR3 extends over 14 amino acids. V dropped 2 bases and J dropped 5 bases, with 13 bases sitting between them. Germline V gene sequence: CDR1 LGHNT, CDR2 FRNRAP. The CDR3 spells CASGLTRARDEQYF. CDR3 nucleotides: TGTGCTAGTGGTTTGACCAGGGCTCGGGACGAGCAGTACTTC.

The chain is built from TRBV7-9 and TRBJ2-1, with D perhaps matching TRBD1 (6 bases). CDR1 is SEHNR and CDR2 is FQNEAQ in the germline V gene (reference sequence). The CDR3 contains 14 residues. V was clipped by 7 bases and J by 9 bases, with 19 bases between them. The CDR3 spells CASTDGILQGEQFF. CDR3 DNA: TGTGCCAGCACGGATGGGATATTACAGGGTGAGCAGTTCTTC. The full variable domain, completed using reference TRBV7-9 and TRBJ2-1, is DTGVSQNPRHKITKRGQNVTFRCDPISEHNRLYWYRQTLGQGPEFLTYFQNEAQLEKSRLLSDRFSAERPKGSFSTLEIQRTEQGDSAMYLCASTDGILQGEQFFGPGTRLTVL.

This clone was observed a few times. CDR3 coding DNA: TGCGCCAGCAGCCAAGAGGCCAGGGTAGGCAATCAGCCCCAGCATTTT. Protein sequence: CASSQEARVGNQPQHF. The chain recombines TRBV4-3 with TRBJ1-5, with a possible D match to TRBD1 (5 bases). The CDR3 totals 16 residues. V was trimmed by 0 bases and J by 2 bases, leaving 11 bases between them. Per germline, CDR1 LGHNA and CDR2 YSLEER.

The chain has TRBV4-1 and TRBJ1-4; D uncertain. The CDR3 totals 16 residues. Germline V gives CDR1 MGHRA, CDR2 YSYEKL. V lost 6 bases, J lost 6 bases, and 20 bases lay in between. The CDR3 coding sequence is TGCGCCAGCAGTCCCGTAATATCCAGGTCGGATGAAAAACTGTTTTTT. It encodes CASSPVISRSDEKLFF.

The CDR3 nucleotides read TGTGCCACCAGCCCTCGCCGGTTTACCGGGGAGCTGTTTTTT. Amino acid sequence: CATSPRRFTGELFF. This chain connects TRBV15 to TRBJ2-2; D gene unclear. The CDR3 has 14 amino acids. CDR1 and CDR2 (germline): LNHNV, YYDKDF (reference sequence). V was pared by 5 bases and J by 5 bases, with 12 bases between.

The chain couples TRBV27 to TRBJ1-5; no firm D call. The germline V gene has CDR1 MNHEY and CDR2 SMNVEV (reference sequence). The CDR3 length is 13 residues. Trimming removed 6 bases from V and 3 bases from J, with 9 bases in between. In nucleotides, the CDR3 is TGTGCCAGCAGCCCTAATAACAATCAGCCCCAGCATTTT. This sequence encodes CASSPNNNQPQHF.

The chain carries TRBV5-1 and TRBJ2-5; D is perhaps TRBD2 (6 bases). The germline V gene encodes CDR1 SGHRS and CDR2 YFSETQ. This CDR3 comprises 13 residues. V shed 4 bases and J shed 6 bases, with 13 bases lying between them. The CDR3 DNA is TGCGCCAGCAGCCCGACTAGTAGGCAGACCCAGTACTTC. Translated: CASSPTSRQTQYF.

This clone was recorded a few times. The V gene is TRBV21-1, the J gene TRBJ2-3; the table's D call TRBD2 went unverified against the DNA. TRBV21-1 is assigned pseudogene status. CDR3 length equals 15 residues. The DNA of the CDR3 is TGTGCCAGCAGCACCCTGACGGGAGGTCCAGATACGCAGTATTTT. Its translation: CASSTLTGGPDTQYF.

V usage is TRBV30 and J usage is TRBJ2-7, with a weak D call TRBD2 (6 bases). The CDR3 is 12 residues long. V lost 2 bases and J lost 6, with 11 bases in between. Germline CDR1 reads GTSNPN; CDR2 reads SVGIG (reference sequence). Here the CDR3 reads CAWSSPGVEQYF. The CDR3 region has the DNA TGTGCCTGGAGTTCGCCGGGAGTCGAGCAGTACTTC.

V and J are TRBV5-4 and TRBJ2-2; perhaps TRBD2 as D (5 bases). This CDR3 comprises 14 residues. Germline CDR1 SGHNT, CDR2 YYREEE (reference sequence). Trimming stripped 4 bases from V and 6 bases from J, with 13 bases between. The CDR3: CASSAGVSPGELFF. The CDR3 DNA sequence: TGTGCCAGCAGCGCGGGCGTCTCCCCCGGGGAGCTGTTTTTT.

This chain connects TRBV5-1 to TRBJ1-3; 9 nucleotides match TRBD1. The CDR3 sequence is 15 residues long. V shed 5 bases, J shed 2 bases, and the junction held 5 bases outside the gene matches. Germline loops: CDR1 SGHRS, CDR2 YFSETQ. Here the CDR3 DNA reads TGCGCCAGCAGTTATAACAGGGGGCCTGGAAACACCATATATTTT. The encoded protein is CASSYNRGPGNTIYF.

This chain joins TRBV10-1 and TRBJ2-4, with a tentative D call TRBD2 (7 bases). V was pared by 6 bases and J by 0 bases, with 21 bases between. The CDR3 extends over 18 amino acids. From germline, CDR1 is WNHNN and CDR2 SYGVQD (reference sequence). CDR3: CASSPGGLAAKAKNIQYF. CDR3 DNA sequence: TGCGCCAGCAGCCCCGGGGGGCTAGCGGCAAAAGCCAAAAACATTCAGTACTTC.

This sequence joins TRBV29-1 and TRBJ1-4, with TRBD1 matching over 8 bases. Germline assignment: CDR1 SQVTM and CDR2 ANQGSEA. With V trimmed by 4 bases and J by 1 base, 5 bases remained unmatched. This CDR3 contains 15 residues. CDR3 coding DNA: TGCAGCGTTGTACAAACAGGGGGAACTAATGAAAAACTGTTTTTT. This codes for CSVVQTGGTNEKLFF. The whole variable domain, filled in from reference TRBV29-1 and TRBJ1-4, reads SAVISQKPSRDICQRGTSLTIQCQVDSQVTMMFWYRQQPGQSLTLIATANQGSEATYESGFVIDKFPISRPNLTFSTLTVSNMSPEDSSIYLCSVVQTGGTNEKLFFGSGTQLSVL.

This clone came up once. This chain uses TRBV9 with TRBJ1-1; D is undetermined. This CDR3 comprises 13 residues. From germline, CDR1 is SGDLS and CDR2 YYNGEE. V was shortened by 3 bases and J by 1 base, with 7 bases between the two germline ends. Written as DNA, the CDR3 is TGTGCCAGCAGCGAGGGAGCGAACACTGAAGCTTTCTTT. Translating gives CASSEGANTEAFF. Complete variable domain (other parts from reference TRBV9 and TRBJ1-1): DSGVTQTPKHLITATGQRVTLRCSPRSGDLSVYWYQQSLDQGLQFLIQYYNGEERAKGNILERFSAQQFPDLHSELNLSSLELGDSALYFCASSEGANTEAFFGQGTRLTVV.

This clone was detected a few times. The genes are TRBV9 and TRBJ2-3, with a possible D match to TRBD1 (5 bases). V was trimmed by 1 base and J by 2 bases, leaving 20 bases between them. Germline V lookup: CDR1 SGDLS, CDR2 YYNGEE. This CDR3 spans 18 amino acids. This CDR3 is CASSVNVGWGSNTDTQYF. CDR3 DNA sequence: TGTGCCAGCAGCGTAAATGTCGGGTGGGGCAGTAACACAGATACGCAGTATTTT.

The table lists this clone with a few counts. The CDR3 DNA is TGTGCCAGCAGCTTAGGAGGGGGCCCCCCTTTCGAGCAGTACTTC. Translated, it gives CASSLGGGPPFEQYF. This chain uses TRBV11-2 with TRBJ2-7; 7 bases align to TRBD1. The length of the CDR3 is 15 residues. J was trimmed by 6 bases and V by 1 base; bases with no gene match: 9. Germline CDR1 and CDR2: SGHAT and FQNNGV.

The rearrangement uses TRBV2 and TRBJ2-2; 9 bases align to TRBD1. Germline V gene data show CDR1 as SNHLY and CDR2 as FYNNEI. The trim removed 3 bases at V and 4 bases at J, leaving 6 bases unmatched. The CDR3 spans 16 residues. The CDR3: CASSELGQGGTGELFF. Here the CDR3 DNA reads TGTGCCAGCAGTGAGTTGGGACAGGGTGGCACCGGGGAGCTGTTTTTT.